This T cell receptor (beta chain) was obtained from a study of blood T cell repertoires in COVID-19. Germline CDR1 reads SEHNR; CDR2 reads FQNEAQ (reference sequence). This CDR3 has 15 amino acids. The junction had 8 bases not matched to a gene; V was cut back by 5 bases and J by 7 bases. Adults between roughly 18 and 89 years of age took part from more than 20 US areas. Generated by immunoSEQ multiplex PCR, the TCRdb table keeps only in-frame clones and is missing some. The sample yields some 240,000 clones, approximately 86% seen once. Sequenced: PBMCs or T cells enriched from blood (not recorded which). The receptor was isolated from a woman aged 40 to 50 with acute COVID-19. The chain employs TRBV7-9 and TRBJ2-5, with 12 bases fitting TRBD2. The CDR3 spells CASSPWTSGEGTQYF. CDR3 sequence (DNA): TGTGCCAGCAGCCCCTGGACTAGCGGGGAGGGGACCCAGTACTTC.